The 30 T cell receptor beta chains reported below all come from one sample, sequenced in a study of OX40 agonist ivuxolimab in advanced cancers. Clones were read by immunoSEQ multiplex PCR, and TCRdb kept only the in-frame ones, dropping some. The table shows roughly 86,000 clones, with 90% occurring only once. The sample was CD4+ or CD8+ T cells sorted from blood, taken in a trial of the OX40 agonist ivuxolimab. Source of these receptors: an adult with an advanced solid tumor such as melanoma, head and neck, liver or kidney cancer.

The chain carries TRBV7-2 and TRBJ2-6; D perhaps matches TRBD2 (5 bases). With 5 bases removed from V and 4 bases from J, the gap between germline ends came to 12 bases. Per germline, CDR1 SGHTA and CDR2 FQGNSA. The CDR3 totals 15 residues. CDR3 sequence: CASSLRVSGANVLTF. The CDR3 DNA reads as TGTGCCAGCAGCCTGAGGGTGTCGGGGGCCAACGTCCTGACTTTC.

The rearrangement uses TRBV29-1 and TRBJ2-2, with D perhaps given as TRBD1 or TRBD2 (5 bases each). Trimming cost V 6 bases and J 4 bases, with 15 bases left between them. CDR1 and CDR2 (germline): SQVTM, ANQGSEA. The CDR3 consists of 14 residues. CDR3 residues: CSVGRLEGTGELFF. Here the CDR3 DNA reads TGCAGCGTGGGGCGGCTAGAGGGCACCGGGGAGCTGTTTTTT.

The chain recombines TRBV5-5 with TRBJ2-2; 7 bases are a match to TRBD2. The CDR3 extends over 15 amino acids. Germline lookup yields CDR1 SGHKS and CDR2 YYEKEE (reference sequence). V lost 3 bases and J lost 7; bases outside the gene matches: 9. The DNA of the CDR3 is TGTGCCAGCAGCTCAAGGGACTACCAGATCGGGGAGCTGTTTTTT. Residues: CASSSRDYQIGELFF.

This chain's CDR3 is CASSLDYTGELFF. The CDR3 DNA reads TGCGCCAGCAGCTTGGATTACACCGGGGAGCTGTTTTTT. V gene TRBV5-1 combines with J gene TRBJ2-2; D is unclear. The CDR3 is made up of 13 amino acids. Trimming shortened V by 0 bases and J by 3 bases, and 3 bases separated the two germline ends. Germline V lookup: CDR1 SGHRS, CDR2 YFSETQ.

This rearrangement joins TRBV7-3 to TRBJ2-1; 12 nucleotides match TRBD2. The germline V gene encodes CDR1 SGHTA and CDR2 FQGTGA. V shed 5 bases, J shed 4 bases, and the junction held 6 bases outside the gene matches. This CDR3 is built from 16 residues. CDR3 nucleotides: TGTGCCAGCAGCATAGCCGGGACTAGCGGGTACAATGAGCAGTTCTTC. Translating gives CASSIAGTSGYNEQFF.

The J gene is TRBJ1-5, the V gene TRBV30, with D unresolved. The CDR3 contains 13 residues. Germline CDR1 reads GTSNPN; CDR2 reads SVGIG (reference sequence). V lost 1 base and J 9 bases, leaving 13 bases between the germline ends. CDR3 amino acids: CAWSGQVEGPQHF. DNA of the CDR3: TGTGCCTGGAGTGGTCAGGTGGAAGGGCCCCAGCATTTT.

The chain carries TRBV7-3 and TRBJ2-1; 11 bases are shared with TRBD2. The junction had 5 bases not matched to a gene; V was cut back by 0 bases and J by 10 bases. There are 15 residues in the CDR3. The germline V gene has CDR1 SGHTA and CDR2 FQGTGA. CDR3 bases: TGTGCCAGCAGCTTAACGGGGACTAGCGGTGGGGAGCAGTTCTTC. It translates to CASSLTGTSGGEQFF.

The chain carries TRBV25-1 and TRBJ2-1; 9 bases agree with TRBD2. The germline CDR1 and CDR2 sequences are MGHDK and SYGVNS. The CDR3 sequence is 15 residues long. The ends lost 4 bases at V and 0 bases at J; junction bases unmatched: 1. In DNA form, the CDR3 reads TGTGCCAGCAGTGTTAGCGGGGGCTCCTACAATGAGCAGTTCTTC. Its protein is CASSVSGGSYNEQFF. Filled out from reference TRBV25-1 and TRBJ2-1, the complete variable domain reads EADIYQTPRYLVIGTGKKITLECSQTMGHDKMYWYQQDPGMELHLIHYSYGVNSTEKGDLSSESTVSRIRTEHFPLTLESARPSHTSQYLCASSVSGGSYNEQFFGPGTRLTVL.

The V call is TRBV19, the J call TRBJ1-1; D call uncertain. The V end lost 6 bases, the J end lost 0 bases, and 11 bases lay between the germline ends. This CDR3 is built from 14 residues. Germline-derived CDR1 and CDR2 are LNHDA and SQIVND (reference sequence). The CDR3 spells CASSARRLNTEAFF. DNA for the CDR3: TGTGCCAGTAGCGCCCGGCGTCTGAACACTGAAGCTTTCTTT. Complete variable domain (other parts from reference TRBV19 and TRBJ1-1): DGGITQSPKYLFRKEGQNVTLSCEQNLNHDAMYWYRQDPGQGLRLIYYSQIVNDFQKGDIAEGYSVSREKKESFPLTVTSAQKNPTAFYLCASSARRLNTEAFFGQGTRLTVV.

The chain employs TRBV15 and TRBJ2-7; 9 bases agree with TRBD2. Unmatched junction bases numbered 10, after V lost 5 bases and J lost 5 bases. The CDR3 runs to 15 residues. Looked up from germline, CDR1 is LNHNV and CDR2 is YYDKDF (reference sequence). This chain's CDR3 is CATSGGSLAGDEQYF. CDR3 nucleotide sequence: TGTGCCACCAGCGGGGGGAGCTTAGCGGGAGACGAGCAGTACTTC.

V and J are TRBV28 and TRBJ1-1; D ambiguous. The germline CDR1 and CDR2 sequences are MDHEN and SYDVKM. The CDR3 sequence is 14 residues long. The V end was cut by 0 bases, the J end by 4 bases, with 9 bases between. CDR3 sequence: CASSLWEGVTEAFF. CDR3 DNA sequence: TGTGCCAGCAGTTTATGGGAGGGAGTCACTGAAGCTTTCTTT.

V gene TRBV7-8 combines with J gene TRBJ1-3; D uncertain. Trimming shortened V by 3 bases and J by 0 bases, and 9 bases separated the two germline ends. The germline V gene has CDR1 SGHVS and CDR2 FQNEAQ. The CDR3 sequence is 15 residues long. CDR3 sequence (DNA): TGTGCCAGCAGCTTGGAGGTGATCTCTGGAAACACCATATATTTT. Translation gives CASSLEVISGNTIYF.

This clone was seen once. The chain recombines TRBV6-5 with TRBJ2-6; D gene uncertain. The CDR3 length is 14 residues. Germline V gene sequence: CDR1 MNHEY, CDR2 SVGAGI. With 4 bases removed from V and 0 bases from J, the gap between germline ends came to 4 bases. CDR3 residues: CASSFSSGANVLTF. The CDR3 DNA reads TGTGCCAGCAGTTTTAGCTCTGGGGCCAACGTCCTGACTTTC.

The chain is built from TRBV28 and TRBJ1-5; D ambiguous. V dropped 7 bases and J dropped 6 bases, with 13 bases sitting between them. The CDR3 spans 13 residues. CDR1 and CDR2 from the germline V gene are MDHEN and SYDVKM. CDR3 nucleotides: TGTGCCAGCACCCCGACCTTAGGTCAGCCCCAGCATTTT. Protein product: CASTPTLGQPQHF.

This clone occurred a few times. The junction and the germline gene differ at one end; a read error may be behind it. The chain employs TRBV7-7 and TRBJ2-2; TRBD2 matches 11 bases. The CDR3 is 16 amino acids. Germline CDR1 reads SSHAT; CDR2 reads FNYEAQ (reference sequence). In DNA form, the CDR3 reads TGTGCTAGCAGCCTCGGACTAGCGGGCCGCACCGGGGAGCTGTTTTTT. It codes for CASSLGLAGRTGELFF.

The rearrangement links TRBV6-6 to TRBJ1-3; D is ambiguous. Trimming shortened V by 7 bases and J by 0 bases, and 13 bases separated the two germline ends. The CDR3 totals 15 residues. CDR1 is MNHNY, CDR2 SVGAGI, per germline (reference sequence). The CDR3 region is CASNPLAFSGNTIYF. The CDR3 nucleotides read TGTGCCAGCAATCCCCTCGCGTTCTCTGGAAACACCATATATTTT.

The chain recombines TRBV5-4 with TRBJ1-1; no clear D. Trimming removed 4 bases at V and 3 bases at J, with 10 bases between. CDR1 SGHNT and CDR2 YYREEE come from the germline V gene (reference sequence). The length of the CDR3 is 13 residues. In DNA form, the CDR3 reads TGTGCCAGCAGCCCCACCCTGGACACTGAAGCTTTCTTT. This codes for CASSPTLDTEAFF.

The rearrangement links TRBV5-1 to TRBJ2-7; D uncertain. Germline V gives CDR1 SGHRS, CDR2 YFSETQ. The CDR3 has 12 residues. V was shortened by 0 bases and J by 4 bases, with 5 bases between the two germline ends. The CDR3 coding sequence is TGCGCCAGCAGCTTGGATCAATACGAGCAGTACTTC. Amino acids: CASSLDQYEQYF.

The chain uses TRBV29-1 and TRBJ2-1; 13 bases are shared with TRBD2. With V trimmed by 3 bases and J by 4 bases, 9 bases remained unmatched. The CDR3 length is 17 residues. Germline values: CDR1 SQVTM, CDR2 ANQGSEA. In DNA, the CDR3 is TGCAGCGTTGAGGGACTAGCGGGACTCAAAGGGTACAATGAGCAGTTCTTC. As protein: CSVEGLAGLKGYNEQFF.

The V call is TRBV9, the J call TRBJ1-5; TRBD1 is a possible D gene (6 bases). The CDR3 consists of 15 residues. V lost 0 bases and J lost 9, with 16 bases in between. CDR1 and CDR2 (germline): SGDLS, YYNGEE. The CDR3: CASSVDGQPYVPQHF. As DNA, the CDR3 is TGTGCCAGCAGCGTAGATGGACAGCCTTATGTGCCCCAGCATTTT.

The J gene is TRBJ2-1, the V gene TRBV7-2; D gene ambiguous. Trimming stripped 4 bases from V and 6 bases from J, with 16 bases between. Germline V lookup: CDR1 SGHTA, CDR2 FQGNSA. The CDR3 extends over 15 amino acids. DNA for the CDR3: TGTGCCAGCAGCTCCCAAAAAGGAGTGATCAATGAGCAGTTCTTC. This codes for CASSSQKGVINEQFF.

The chain couples TRBV11-2 to TRBJ2-7; 8 bases match TRBD2. V lost 6 bases to trimming and J lost 4 bases; unmatched junction nucleotides: 17. The CDR3 is 17 residues long. Germline V CDR1 and CDR2: SGHAT, FQNNGV. The DNA for the CDR3 is TGTGCCAGCAGTTCCCCCGGGACCGGGACTAGAGGTTACGAGCAGTACTTC. It yields the protein CASSSPGTGTRGYEQYF.

This clone appeared a single time. This chain joins TRBV7-2 and TRBJ2-1; TRBD2 might be the D (6 bases). This CDR3 is built from 15 residues. Germline CDR1 SGHTA, CDR2 FQGNSA. V was clipped by 1 base and J by 7 bases, with 14 bases between them. The CDR3 DNA reads TGTGCCAGCAGCTTAGTAGCGGCCCTTACTAATGAGCAGTTCTTC. Translation: CASSLVAALTNEQFF.

V and J are TRBV5-1 and TRBJ2-7, with D possibly being TRBD1 or TRBD2 (5 bases each). V was cut by 2 bases and J by 4 bases, with 13 bases left in between. The CDR3 sequence is 14 residues long. Germline V gene lookup returns CDR1 SGHRS and CDR2 YFSETQ. CDR3 in DNA: TGCGCCAGCAGCTTTTCCGGGGACCTTTACGAGCAGTACTTC. Protein: CASSFSGDLYEQYF.

The count of this clone is one. The genes are TRBV5-8 and TRBJ1-4; no clear D. V was clipped by 0 bases and J by 3 bases, with 6 bases between them. CDR3 length: 14 residues. Looked up from germline, CDR1 is SGHTS and CDR2 is YDEGEE. The CDR3 DNA follows: TGTGCCAGCAGCTTGGTGGGGTCTAATGAAAAACTGTTTTTT. Its protein product is CASSLVGSNEKLFF.

CDR3 region: CASSVDPGLNTEAFF. The CDR3 DNA sequence: TGTGCCAGCAGCGTAGACCCAGGGTTGAACACTGAAGCTTTCTTT. The rearrangement links TRBV9 to TRBJ1-1; tentative D call: TRBD1 (5 bases). Trimming took off 0 bases at V and 0 bases at J, with 9 bases between the two ends. Germline CDR1 SGDLS, CDR2 YYNGEE. The CDR3 runs 15 residues. Full variable domain (outside the CDR3, taken from reference TRBV9 and TRBJ1-1): DSGVTQTPKHLITATGQRVTLRCSPRSGDLSVYWYQQSLDQGLQFLIQYYNGEERAKGNILERFSAQQFPDLHSELNLSSLELGDSALYFCASSVDPGLNTEAFFGQGTRLTVV.

This clone was seen a handful of times. The chain recombines TRBV2 with TRBJ2-1; 7 bases map to TRBD2. The germline CDR1 and CDR2 sequences are SNHLY and FYNNEI. J lost 7 bases, V lost 7 bases, and 13 bases had no gene match. CDR3 length: 15 amino acids. The CDR3 region is CASNKISGIVNEQFF. The CDR3 nucleotides are TGTGCCAGCAACAAAATCAGCGGGATAGTGAATGAGCAGTTCTTC.

The chain combines TRBV7-9 with TRBJ1-3, with no clear D. V was trimmed by 2 bases and J by 0 bases, leaving 14 bases between them. Germline V lookup: CDR1 SEHNR, CDR2 FQNEAQ (reference sequence). This CDR3 region has 17 residues. CDR3 nucleotide sequence: TGTGCCAGCAGCTTATCATTGAGGATGAGCTCTGGAAACACCATATATTTT. Translated: CASSLSLRMSSGNTIYF.

The rearrangement uses TRBV27 and TRBJ2-7, with 9 bases aligning to TRBD2. Per germline, CDR1 MNHEY and CDR2 SMNVEV (reference sequence). With V trimmed by 4 bases and J by 5 bases, 3 bases remained unmatched. The CDR3 covers 13 residues. Here the CDR3 reads CASSSSGRHEQYF. The CDR3 nucleotides are TGTGCCAGCAGTTCCAGCGGGAGGCACGAGCAGTACTTC.

V usage is TRBV7-9 and J usage is TRBJ2-3, with D hard to call. This CDR3 is 11 amino acids long. Trimming took 5 bases from V and 3 from J, leaving 3 bases between them. Germline assignment: CDR1 SEHNR and CDR2 FQNEAQ (reference sequence). The DNA for the CDR3 is TGTGCCAGCAGCCCGACAGATACGCAGTATTTT. Translating it yields CASSPTDTQYF.